This T cell receptor beta chain was recovered during a study of cytomegalovirus exposure and HLA in healthy donors. As for the study in general: Caucasian-associated ancestry cluster membership applied to about four fifths of over 350 genotyped donors.

Germline-derived CDR1 and CDR2 are LNHDA and SQIVND (reference sequence). The ends were cut back, 5 bases at V and 0 bases at J, with 14 bases in the middle. This CDR3 is 16 amino acids long. Vbeta (60) and Jbeta (13) primers were used in the PCR. Libraries were prepared by immunoSEQ multiplex PCR; TCRdb keeps only in-frame clonotypes and omits some of them. Here the sample spans fewer than 150,000 clones, 82% being singletons. The sample taken for sequencing was PBMCs. The clonotype was recovered from a male donor in good health and CMV-seronegative. The chain employs TRBV19 and TRBJ2-1; tentatively, D is TRBD2 (5 bases). The CDR3 region is CASSLTAGTSYNEQFF. The CDR3 bases are TGTGCCAGTAGTCTAACGGCGGGTACCTCCTACAATGAGCAGTTCTTC. Full variable domain (remainder filled in from reference TRBV19 and TRBJ2-1): DGGITQSPKYLFRKEGQNVTLSCEQNLNHDAMYWYRQDPGQGLRLIYYSQIVNDFQKGDIAEGYSVSREKKESFPLTVTSAQKNPTAFYLCASSLTAGTSYNEQFFGPGTRLTVL.